These 11 T cell receptor beta chains were all obtained from the same sample, sequenced in a study of a mutant IDH1 vaccine in newly diagnosed glioma. Produced via immunoSEQ multiplex PCR; TCRdb's table is partial and in-frame only. The sample has fewer than 35,000 clones; 81% are singletons. Time point noted: week 35, safety follow-up. What each vaccine dose contained was 300 ug of mutant IDH1 20-mer peptide, accompanied by topical imiquimod. The antigens for these receptors are not known. This material consisted of PBMCs, taken from a glioma patient whose treatment included an IDH1 peptide vaccine. The receptors were gathered from a man aged 25-45 years with glioma.

This clone turned up a few times. This chain uses TRBV4-1 with TRBJ1-1; D unclear. There are 15 residues in the CDR3. Germline V gene data show CDR1 as MGHRA and CDR2 as YSYEKL. With 1 base removed from V and 1 base from J, the gap between germline ends came to 10 bases. CDR3 sequence: CASSQGPYGNTEAFF. The CDR3 DNA reads TGCGCCAGCAGCCAAGGACCTTATGGGAACACTGAAGCTTTCTTT.

The rearrangement links TRBV5-1 to TRBJ2-2; D is uncertain. Germline values: CDR1 SGHRS, CDR2 YFSETQ. V lost 0 bases and J 4 bases, leaving 4 bases between the germline ends. The CDR3 totals 13 residues. The CDR3 is CASSLDVTGELFF. The CDR3 DNA follows: TGCGCCAGCAGCTTGGACGTCACCGGGGAGCTGTTTTTT.

V gene TRBV11-3 combines with J gene TRBJ1-1; unclear D gene. The germline V gene has CDR1 SGHNT and CDR2 YENEEA. CDR3 length: 12 residues. V gave up 3 bases and J gave up 6 bases, with 8 bases separating them. The CDR3 sequence is CASSLRGSEAFF. CDR3 in DNA: TGTGCCAGCAGCTTGAGAGGATCTGAAGCTTTCTTT.

J is TRBJ2-7 and V is TRBV7-9; 13 bases map to TRBD2. The CDR3 totals 15 residues. The germline V gene encodes CDR1 SEHNR and CDR2 FQNEAQ (reference sequence). Trimming at V came to 5 bases and at J to 3 bases, leaving 4 bases not matched to a gene. The CDR3 is CASSLRTSGSYEQYF. The CDR3, as DNA: TGTGCCAGCAGCCTCCGGACTAGCGGGAGCTACGAGCAGTACTTC.

The chain uses TRBV27 and TRBJ2-7; 7 bases match TRBD2. Germline CDR1 MNHEY, CDR2 SMNVEV (reference sequence). CDR3 length: 16 residues. The V gene end was trimmed by 2 bases and the J gene end by 7 bases; junction bases not matched to a gene: 14. CDR3 sequence: CASSLGEGRREREQYF. The CDR3 DNA is TGTGCCAGCAGTTTAGGGGAGGGGCGGCGGGAGAGGGAGCAGTACTTC.

This chain connects TRBV29-1 to TRBJ2-3, with TRBD2 matching over 8 bases. The CDR3 has 13 amino acids. The V segment lost 7 bases and the J segment 2 bases; nucleotides outside the gene matches: 5. Germline loops: CDR1 SQVTM, CDR2 ANQGSEA. CDR3 nucleotide sequence: TGCAGCGCCGGGGGGGGCACCACAGATACGCAGTATTTT. It encodes CSAGGGTTDTQYF.

The rearrangement uses TRBV11-1 and TRBJ1-1; D is unclear. V gave up 6 bases and J gave up 1 base, with 15 bases separating them. This CDR3 comprises 15 residues. Germline loops: CDR1 SGHAT, CDR2 FQDESV (reference sequence). The CDR3 DNA is TGTGCCAGCAGTAAGAATCAGGCGAAGAACACTGAAGCTTTCTTT. It is translated as CASSKNQAKNTEAFF.

The chain uses TRBV5-1 and TRBJ1-1; a weak D match, TRBD1 (5 bases). This CDR3 is 17 amino acids long. V dropped 0 bases and J dropped 3 bases, with 18 bases sitting between them. CDR1 and CDR2 from the germline V gene are SGHRS and YFSETQ. The CDR3 loop is CASSLVGLQWGDTEAFF. The CDR3, as DNA: TGCGCCAGCAGCTTGGTGGGACTCCAGTGGGGGGACACTGAAGCTTTCTTT.

This chain links TRBV2 with TRBJ1-1, with D possibly being TRBD1 (6 bases). Trimming cost V 11 bases and J 10 bases, with 23 bases left between them. Germline assignment: CDR1 SNHLY and CDR2 FYNNEI. This CDR3 contains 13 residues. This chain's CDR3 is CAASSGELNGAFF. The CDR3 region has the DNA TGTGCCGCCTCCTCAGGGGAACTAAATGGAGCTTTCTTT.

The V gene is TRBV10-3, the J gene TRBJ2-1; 7 bases fit TRBD2. Germline-derived CDR1 and CDR2 are ENHRY and SYGVKD. CDR3 length equals 16 residues. After removal of 4 bases from V and 8 bases from J, the junction contained 14 bases not matched to a gene. CDR3 protein: CAISAGGGSSVDEQFF. The CDR3 nucleotides read TGTGCCATCAGTGCAGGTGGCGGGAGCAGTGTCGATGAGCAGTTCTTC.

The rearrangement joins TRBV4-1 to TRBJ1-2; the D is unclear. The CDR3 covers 17 residues. The V end lost 4 bases, the J end lost 8 bases, and 26 bases lay between the germline ends. Germline CDR1 MGHRA, CDR2 YSYEKL. The CDR3 protein is CASSPRKVGYGSIGYTF. In DNA, the CDR3 is TGCGCCAGCAGCCCAAGAAAGGTCGGGTACGGGAGTATAGGCTACACCTTC.